This T cell receptor beta chain originates from a study of blood T cell repertoires in COVID-19. Here immunoSEQ multiplex PCR was the method, and the copy in TCRdb shows in-frame clones only, minus some. Of fewer than 120,000 clones in the sample, roughly 91% were seen once. CDR3 length: 12 amino acids. The germline V and J ends were trimmed by 3 bases and 6 bases, with 12 bases remaining between them. From germline, CDR1 is SQVTM and CDR2 ANQGSEA. The chain uses TRBV29-1 and TRBJ2-7; D is unclear. The receptor comes from a woman aged 50 to 65 with acute or convalescent COVID-19. Sequences were obtained from peripheral blood. CDR3 residues: CSVEAHTLEQYF. The CDR3 DNA is TGCAGCGTTGAGGCCCACACCCTCGAGCAGTACTTC.